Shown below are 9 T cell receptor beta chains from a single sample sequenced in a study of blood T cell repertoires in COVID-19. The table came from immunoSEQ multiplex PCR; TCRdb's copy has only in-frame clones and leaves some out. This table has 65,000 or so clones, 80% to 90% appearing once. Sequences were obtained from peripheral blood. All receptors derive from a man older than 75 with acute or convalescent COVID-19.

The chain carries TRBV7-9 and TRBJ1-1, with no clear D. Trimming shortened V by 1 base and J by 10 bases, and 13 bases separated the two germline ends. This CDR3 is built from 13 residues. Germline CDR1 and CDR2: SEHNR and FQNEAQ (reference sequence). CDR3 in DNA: TGTGCCAGCAGCTTAGAGGTCCAGGCAGGAGCTTTCTTT. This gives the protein CASSLEVQAGAFF.

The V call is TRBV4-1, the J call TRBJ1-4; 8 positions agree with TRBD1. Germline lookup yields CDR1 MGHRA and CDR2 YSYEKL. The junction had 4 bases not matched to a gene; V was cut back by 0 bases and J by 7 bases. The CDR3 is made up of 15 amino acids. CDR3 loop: CASSQDPQGGEKLFF. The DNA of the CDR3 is TGCGCCAGCAGCCAAGATCCACAGGGGGGTGAAAAACTGTTTTTT.

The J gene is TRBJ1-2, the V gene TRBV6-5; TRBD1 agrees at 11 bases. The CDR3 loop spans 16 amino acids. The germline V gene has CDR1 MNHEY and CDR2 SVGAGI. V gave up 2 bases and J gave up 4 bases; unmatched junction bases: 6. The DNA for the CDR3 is TGTGCCAGCAGTTACGGTCGGACAGGGGGCATCTATGGCTACACCTTC. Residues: CASSYGRTGGIYGYTF.

The CDR3 region has the DNA TGTGCCAGCAGCCCTCGGGACAGGGGGAATTCACCCCTCCACTTT. Its protein product is CASSPRDRGNSPLHF. J is TRBJ1-6 and V is TRBV9, with 11 bases matching TRBD1. The trim removed 4 bases at V and 7 bases at J, leaving 4 bases unmatched. CDR3 length equals 15 residues. CDR1 and CDR2 (germline): SGDLS, YYNGEE.

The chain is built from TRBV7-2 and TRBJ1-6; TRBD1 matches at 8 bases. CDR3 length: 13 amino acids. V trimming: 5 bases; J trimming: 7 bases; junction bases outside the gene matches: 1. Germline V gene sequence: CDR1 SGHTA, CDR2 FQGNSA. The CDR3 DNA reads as TGTGCCAGCAGCAGGACAGGGAATTCACCCCTCCACTTT. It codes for CASSRTGNSPLHF.

The CDR3 loop reads CASSIAARGYTF. The CDR3 DNA is TGTGCCAGCAGTATAGCAGCTAGGGGCTACACCTTC. This rearrangement joins TRBV13 to TRBJ1-2, with D hard to call. Germline V lookup: CDR1 PRHDT, CDR2 FYEKMQ (reference sequence). The V gene lost 6 bases and the J gene lost 8 bases, with 13 bases spanning the gap. The CDR3 loop spans 12 amino acids. The full variable domain, rest sourced from reference TRBV13 and TRBJ1-2, is AAGVIQSPRHLIKEKRETATLKCYPIPRHDTVYWYQQGPGQDPQFLISFYEKMQSDKGSIPDRFSAQQFSDYHSELNMSSLELGDSALYFCASSIAARGYTFGSGTRLTVV.

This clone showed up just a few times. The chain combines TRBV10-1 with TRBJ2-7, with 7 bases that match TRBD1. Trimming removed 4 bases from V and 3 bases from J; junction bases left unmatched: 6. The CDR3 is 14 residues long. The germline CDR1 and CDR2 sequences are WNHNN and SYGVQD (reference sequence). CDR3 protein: CASSGNRDSYEQYF. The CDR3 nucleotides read TGCGCCAGCAGTGGAAATCGGGACAGCTACGAGCAGTACTTC.

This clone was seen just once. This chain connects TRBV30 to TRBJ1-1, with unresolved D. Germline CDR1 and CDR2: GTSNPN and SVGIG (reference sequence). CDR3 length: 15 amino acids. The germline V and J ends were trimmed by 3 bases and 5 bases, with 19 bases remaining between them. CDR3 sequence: CAWSFTRASGTEAFF. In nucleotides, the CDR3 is TGTGCCTGGAGCTTCACCCGGGCTAGCGGTACTGAAGCTTTCTTT. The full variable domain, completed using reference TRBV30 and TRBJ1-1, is SQTIHQWPATLVQPVGSPLSLECTVEGTSNPNLYWYRQAAGRGLQLLFYSVGIGQISSEVPQNLSASRPQDRQFILSSKKLLLSDSGFYLCAWSFTRASGTEAFFGQGTRLTVV.

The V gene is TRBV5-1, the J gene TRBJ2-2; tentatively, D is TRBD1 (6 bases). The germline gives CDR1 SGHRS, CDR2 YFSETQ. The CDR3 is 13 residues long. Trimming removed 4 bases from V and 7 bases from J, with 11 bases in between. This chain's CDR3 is CASSVQGDGELFF. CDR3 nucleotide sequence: TGCGCCAGCAGCGTACAGGGAGACGGGGAGCTGTTTTTT.